This T cell receptor beta chain was sequenced in a study of control samples from healthy donors and cancer patients. From germline, CDR1 is SNHLY and CDR2 FYNNEI. The ends were cut back, 5 bases at V and 0 bases at J, with 17 bases in the middle. The CDR3 is 17 amino acids. Profiling relied on immunoSEQ multiplex PCR, and the TCRdb table lists in-frame clones only, not all of them. Of roughly 47,000 clones in the sample, 80% to 90% were seen once. The chain employs TRBV2 and TRBJ1-5; a possible D gene is TRBD1 (5 bases). The sequence was collected from a woman in her fifties or sixties with lung cancer. The source material was PBMCs. The CDR3 loop reads CASSSNLDSYSNQPQHF. The CDR3 DNA reads TGTGCCAGCAGTTCTAACCTCGACAGTTATAGCAATCAGCCCCAGCATTTT.